This T cell receptor beta chain stems from a study of T cells after yellow fever vaccination. Study-wide findings and caveats: Of the clonotypes, a small share occurred in both CD4 and CD8 compartments. Post-booster repertoires contained most primary-vaccination clones again (roughly 96% CD4, 88% CD8).

Note on this clonotype: What it recognizes is unknown.

The CDR3 contains 13 residues. The germline V gene has CDR1 LNHDA and CDR2 SQIVND (reference sequence). Trimming at V came to 10 bases and at J to 4 bases, leaving 7 bases not matched to a gene. Each CDR3 protein gets one entry after TCRdb re-called the 5' RACE reads with MiXCR. The profile shows some 390,000 distinct CDR3 sequences, under 20% of them singletons. This rearrangement joins TRBV19 to TRBJ1-2; 9 bases match TRBD1. The receptor was derived from a man aged 18 to 30 who received the YFV17D yellow fever vaccine. This specimen was PBMCs, taken before the yellow fever booster vaccination. CDR3 sequence (DNA): TGTGCCACCGGGACAGGGTTGGTCTATGGCTACACCTTC. Protein product: CATGTGLVYGYTF. Complete variable domain (other parts from reference TRBV19 and TRBJ1-2): DGGITQSPKYLFRKEGQNVTLSCEQNLNHDAMYWYRQDPGQGLRLIYYSQIVNDFQKGDIAEGYSVSREKKESFPLTVTSAQKNPTAFYLCATGTGLVYGYTFGSGTRLTVV.